Listed below are T cell receptor beta chains from one sample, sequenced in a study of shared clonotypes between healthy human individuals. TCRdb's table, derived via immunoSEQ multiplex PCR, lists solely in-frame clones and lacks some. The data show around 700,000 clones, about 90% seen once. Material: naive CD8+ T cells sorted from blood. These receptors all come from a man aged 30 to 45 in good health. CDR3s include the opening cysteine and the closing phenylalanine or tryptophan. The order of the fields is V gene, D gene, J gene, CDR3 length, clone size, CDR3 protein, CDR3 DNA. The D gene is left open where the match is weak. The size field is filled for only some rows; it gives once, few, many or a size class.

V: TRBV11-3; D: NA; J: TRBJ1-4; length: 16; size: once; CDR3: CASSQRVGGVFEKLFF; DNA: TGTGCCAGCAGCCAGAGAGTCGGGGGAGTTTTCGAAAAACTGTTTTTT
V: TRBV13; D: NA; J: TRBJ1-5; length: 14; size: NA; CDR3: CASSLGGNNQPQHF; DNA: TGTGCCAGCAGCTTAGGTGGGAACAATCAGCCCCAGCATTTT
V: TRBV28; D: NA; J: TRBJ1-1; length: 14; size: NA; CDR3: CASSFPGMNTEAFF; DNA: TGTGCCAGCAGTTTTCCGGGGATGAACACTGAAGCTTTCTTT
V: TRBV27; D: NA; J: TRBJ2-7; length: 16; size: NA; CDR3: CASSFGGGDSSYEQYF; DNA: TGTGCCAGCAGTTTTGGAGGAGGGGACAGCTCCTACGAGCAGTACTTC
V: TRBV4-1; D: TRBD2; J: TRBJ2-7; length: 15; size: once; CDR3: CASSLLSSGVYEQYF; DNA: TGCGCCAGCAGCTTATTGTCTAGCGGGGTCTACGAGCAGTACTTC
V: TRBV7-2; D: NA; J: TRBJ2-2; length: 15; size: once; CDR3: CASSLSQYRGGELFF; DNA: TGTGCCAGCAGCTTAAGTCAGTACCGGGGTGGGGAGCTGTTTTTT
V: TRBV25-1; D: NA; J: TRBJ1-5; length: 12; size: NA; CDR3: CASRQGHQPQHF; DNA: TGTGCCAGCAGGCAGGGCCATCAGCCCCAGCATTTT
V: TRBV10-1; D: TRBD2; J: TRBJ2-2; length: 17; size: NA; CDR3: CASSDPGGTKNTGELFF; DNA: TGCGCCAGCAGTGACCCGGGGGGGACCAAGAACACCGGGGAGCTGTTTTTT
V: TRBV5-1; D: TRBD1; J: TRBJ1-4; length: 15; size: few; CDR3: CASRDRQGSDEKLFF; DNA: TGCGCCAGCAGAGACCGACAGGGATCGGATGAAAAACTGTTTTTT
V: TRBV11-3; D: TRBD1; J: TRBJ1-5; length: 18; size: NA; CDR3: CASSLDTARGRGDQPQHF; DNA: TGTGCCAGCAGCTTAGATACTGCCAGGGGGCGAGGGGATCAGCCCCAGCATTTT
V: TRBV7-9; D: TRBD1; J: TRBJ1-5; length: 16; size: NA; CDR3: CASSFSGTGRVRPQHF; DNA: TGTGCCAGCAGCTTCTCCGGGACAGGGAGGGTCCGGCCCCAGCATTTT
V: TRBV13; D: TRBD1; J: TRBJ2-7; length: 16; size: NA; CDR3: CASSLGPRGLSYEQYF; DNA: TGTGCCAGCAGCTTAGGGCCCAGGGGGCTTTCCTACGAGCAGTACTTC
V: TRBV7-9; D: NA; J: TRBJ2-1; length: 13; size: NA; CDR3: CASSSGIYNEQFF; DNA: TGTGCCAGCAGCTCCGGAATTTACAATGAGCAGTTCTTC
V: TRBV7-9; D: TRBD1; J: TRBJ1-4; length: 16; size: NA; CDR3: CASSATTQGAWEKLFF; DNA: TGTGCCAGCAGCGCCACCACGCAGGGGGCTTGGGAAAAACTGTTTTTT
V: TRBV27; D: NA; J: TRBJ2-1; length: 13; size: NA; CDR3: CASSPGLLNEQFF; DNA: TGTGCCAGCAGTCCGGGACTTCTCAATGAGCAGTTCTTC
V: TRBV4-1; D: NA; J: TRBJ2-7; length: 16; size: once; CDR3: CASSQAEDSNYYEQYF; DNA: TGCGCCAGCAGCCAAGCGGAGGACAGTAATTACTACGAGCAGTACTTC
V: TRBV13; D: NA; J: TRBJ2-3; length: 13; size: few; CDR3: CASSLVRTDTQYF; DNA: TGTGCCAGCAGCTTAGTACGGACAGATACGCAGTATTTT
V: TRBV13; D: NA; J: TRBJ1-2; length: 14; size: once; CDR3: CASSLVGGGYGYTF; DNA: TGTGCCAGCAGCTTAGTTGGAGGGGGCTATGGCTACACCTTC
V: TRBV2; D: NA; J: TRBJ2-7; length: 12; size: once; CDR3: CATGETRDEQYF; DNA: TGTGCCACCGGGGAGACCCGGGACGAGCAGTACTTC
V: TRBV4-1; D: NA; J: TRBJ2-7; length: 13; size: NA; CDR3: CASSQQVGYEQYF; DNA: TGCGCCAGCAGCCAGCAGGTCGGCTACGAGCAGTACTTC
V: TRBV19; D: NA; J: TRBJ1-1; length: 11; size: NA; CDR3: CASSMGPEAFF; DNA: TGTGCCAGTAGTATGGGACCTGAAGCTTTCTTT
V: TRBV11-2; D: NA; J: TRBJ2-7; length: 14; size: NA; CDR3: CASSLVFGAYEQYF; DNA: TGTGCCAGCAGCTTAGTTTTCGGCGCCTACGAGCAGTACTTC
V: TRBV6-4; D: TRBD2; J: TRBJ2-1; length: 13; size: NA; CDR3: CATSLAEYNEQFF; DNA: TGTGCCACCTCACTAGCGGAATACAATGAGCAGTTCTTC
V: TRBV12-5; D: NA; J: TRBJ2-2; length: 12; size: NA; CDR3: CASGPSTGELFF; DNA: TGTGCTAGTGGTCCCTCTACCGGGGAGCTGTTTTTT
V: TRBV7-8; D: NA; J: TRBJ2-1; length: 17; size: NA; CDR3: CASSFRSGALTYNEQFF; DNA: TGTGCCAGCAGCTTTCGGTCAGGCGCTCTCACCTACAATGAGCAGTTCTTC
V: TRBV27; D: NA; J: TRBJ1-1; length: 14; size: NA; CDR3: CASRIKGTYTEAFF; DNA: TGTGCCAGCAGAATCAAAGGGACTTACACTGAAGCTTTCTTT
V: TRBV6-5; D: NA; J: TRBJ2-3; length: 15; size: NA; CDR3: CASINRDLSTDTQYF; DNA: TGTGCCAGCATCAACCGGGACCTGAGCACAGATACGCAGTATTTT
V: TRBV19; D: TRBD2; J: TRBJ2-5; length: 16; size: NA; CDR3: CASSMGRVLLRETQYF; DNA: TGTGCCAGTAGTATGGGGAGGGTCCTATTGAGAGAGACCCAGTACTTC
V: TRBV6-1; D: TRBD2; J: TRBJ2-1; length: 15; size: NA; CDR3: CASNRLAGSHNEQFF; DNA: TGTGCCAGCAACAGACTAGCGGGATCCCACAATGAGCAGTTCTTC
V: TRBV28; D: TRBD1; J: TRBJ1-1; length: 13; size: once; CDR3: CASRSRGQAEAFF; DNA: TGTGCCAGCAGGAGCCGTGGACAGGCTGAAGCTTTCTTT
V: TRBV5-6; D: NA; J: TRBJ2-1; length: 16; size: NA; CDR3: CASSSQKTGKYNEQFF; DNA: TGTGCCAGCAGCTCCCAAAAGACAGGAAAATACAATGAGCAGTTCTTC
V: TRBV7-9; D: NA; J: TRBJ1-1; length: 15; size: NA; CDR3: CASSLARAVNTEAFF; DNA: TGTGCCAGCAGCTTAGCGCGGGCGGTGAACACTGAAGCTTTCTTT
V: TRBV5-5; D: NA; J: TRBJ1-2; length: 15; size: NA; CDR3: CASSSTGSPFYGYTF; DNA: TGTGCCAGCAGCTCCACAGGGTCCCCATTCTATGGCTACACCTTC
V: TRBV18; D: NA; J: TRBJ2-7; length: 16; size: once; CDR3: CASSPGIKPAFYEQYF; DNA: TGTGCCAGCTCACCCGGGATTAAACCGGCTTTCTACGAGCAGTACTTC
V: TRBV9; D: NA; J: TRBJ2-2; length: 13; size: NA; CDR3: CASSAHNTGELFF; DNA: TGTGCCAGCAGCGCCCATAACACCGGGGAGCTGTTTTTT
V: TRBV5-1; D: NA; J: TRBJ2-6; length: 16; size: NA; CDR3: CASSLMQGSGANVLTF; DNA: TGCGCCAGCAGCTTGATGCAGGGTAGTGGGGCCAACGTCCTGACTTTC
V: TRBV7-2; D: TRBD2; J: TRBJ2-1; length: 16; size: NA; CDR3: CASSLDLTSGSNEQFF; DNA: TGTGCCAGCAGCTTAGATTTGACTAGCGGGAGCAATGAGCAGTTCTTC
V: TRBV27; D: NA; J: TRBJ2-1; length: 14; size: NA; CDR3: CASRYRSSYNEQFF; DNA: TGTGCCAGCAGATACCGGTCGTCCTACAATGAGCAGTTCTTC
V: TRBV5-1; D: TRBD1; J: TRBJ2-7; length: 14; size: NA; CDR3: CASSSGTGAAEQYF; DNA: TGCGCCAGCAGCTCCGGGACAGGGGCTGCCGAGCAGTACTTC
V: TRBV11-2; D: NA; J: TRBJ2-7; length: 16; size: NA; CDR3: CASSLAFTPGSYEQYF; DNA: TGTGCCAGCAGCTTAGCGTTCACGCCTGGCTCCTACGAGCAGTACTTC
V: TRBV10-2; D: NA; J: TRBJ2-4; length: 16; size: NA; CDR3: CASSSRDLEGKNIQYF; DNA: TGCGCCAGCAGTTCCCGGGATCTGGAGGGCAAAAACATTCAGTACTTC
V: TRBV28; D: TRBD1; J: TRBJ2-1; length: 15; size: NA; CDR3: CASNDPGQGPNEQFF; DNA: TGTGCCAGCAATGACCCGGGACAGGGACCTAATGAGCAGTTCTTC
V: TRBV11-2; D: NA; J: TRBJ2-7; length: 14; size: once; CDR3: CASSLEQGSYEQYF; DNA: TGTGCCAGCAGCTTAGAGCAGGGCTCCTACGAGCAGTACTTC
V: TRBV7-9; D: NA; J: TRBJ1-3; length: 16; size: NA; CDR3: CASSVEGSSSGNTIYF; DNA: TGTGCCAGCAGCGTAGAGGGTTCTAGCTCTGGAAACACCATATATTTT
V: TRBV6-5; D: NA; J: TRBJ2-2; length: 14; size: few; CDR3: CASSYGGNTGELFF; DNA: TGTGCCAGCAGTTACGGCGGGAACACCGGGGAGCTGTTTTTT
V: TRBV5-4; D: TRBD1; J: TRBJ2-7; length: 14; size: once; CDR3: CASSWPGQYYEQYF; DNA: TGTGCCAGCAGCTGGCCGGGACAGTACTACGAGCAGTACTTC
V: TRBV18; D: TRBD2; J: TRBJ2-5; length: 13; size: NA; CDR3: CASSAREGETQYF; DNA: TGTGCCAGCTCGGCCCGGGAGGGAGAGACCCAGTACTTC
V: TRBV2; D: TRBD1; J: TRBJ2-3; length: 14; size: NA; CDR3: CARRQGEHTDTQYF; DNA: TGTGCCAGACGACAGGGCGAACACACAGATACGCAGTATTTT